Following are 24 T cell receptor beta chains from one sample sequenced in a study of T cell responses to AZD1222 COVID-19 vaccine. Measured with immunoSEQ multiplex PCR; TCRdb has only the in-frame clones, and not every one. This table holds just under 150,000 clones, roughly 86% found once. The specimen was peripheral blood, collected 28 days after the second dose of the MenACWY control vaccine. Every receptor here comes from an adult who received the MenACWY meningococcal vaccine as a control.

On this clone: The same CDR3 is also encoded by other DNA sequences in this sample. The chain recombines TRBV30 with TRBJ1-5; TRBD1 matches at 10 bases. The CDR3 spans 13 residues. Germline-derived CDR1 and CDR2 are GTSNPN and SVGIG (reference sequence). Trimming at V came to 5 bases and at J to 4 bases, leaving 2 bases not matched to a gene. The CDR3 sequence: CAWSGQGNQPQHF. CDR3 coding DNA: TGTGCCTGGTCGGGACAGGGGAATCAGCCCCAGCATTTT.

As DNA, the CDR3 is TGTGCCAGTACCCAACAAGGGGGGGGTAATCAGCCCCAGCATTTT. As protein: CASTQQGGGNQPQHF. The V and J genes are TRBV19 and TRBJ1-5, with D tentatively TRBD1 (6 bases). V was cut by 7 bases and J by 4 bases, with 17 bases left in between. CDR1 is LNHDA and CDR2 is SQIVND in the germline V gene (reference sequence). The CDR3 contains 15 residues. The full variable domain, its missing parts supplied by reference TRBV19 and TRBJ1-5, is DGGITQSPKYLFRKEGQNVTLSCEQNLNHDAMYWYRQDPGQGLRLIYYSQIVNDFQKGDIAEGYSVSREKKESFPLTVTSAQKNPTAFYLCASTQQGGGNQPQHFGDGTRLSIL.

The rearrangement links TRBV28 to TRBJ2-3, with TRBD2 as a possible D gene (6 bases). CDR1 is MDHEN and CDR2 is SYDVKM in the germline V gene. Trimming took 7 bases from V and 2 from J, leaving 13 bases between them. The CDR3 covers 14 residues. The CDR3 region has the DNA TGTGCCAGCAAACTAGCAATACCCACAGATACGCAGTATTTT. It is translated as CASKLAIPTDTQYF.

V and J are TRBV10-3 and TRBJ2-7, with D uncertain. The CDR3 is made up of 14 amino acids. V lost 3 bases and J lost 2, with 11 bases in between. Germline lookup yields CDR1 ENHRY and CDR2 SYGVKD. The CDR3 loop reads CAISDFRSPYEQYF. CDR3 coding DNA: TGTGCCATCAGTGATTTTAGGAGCCCCTACGAGCAGTACTTC.

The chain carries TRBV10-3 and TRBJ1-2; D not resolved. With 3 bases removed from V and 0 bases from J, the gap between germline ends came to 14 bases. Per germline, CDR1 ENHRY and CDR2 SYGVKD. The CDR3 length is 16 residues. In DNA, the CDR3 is TGTGCCATCAGTGATTACCTGGACCGAGCTAACTATGGCTACACCTTC. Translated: CAISDYLDRANYGYTF.

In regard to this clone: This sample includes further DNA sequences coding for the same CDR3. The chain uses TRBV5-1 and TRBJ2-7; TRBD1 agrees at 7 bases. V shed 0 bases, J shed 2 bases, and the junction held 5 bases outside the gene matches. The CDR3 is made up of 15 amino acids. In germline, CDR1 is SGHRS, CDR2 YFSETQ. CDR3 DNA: TGCGCCAGCAGCTTGGGGGACAGCCGAACCTACGAGCAGTACTTC. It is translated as CASSLGDSRTYEQYF.

CDR3 DNA sequence: TGTGCCAGCAGCCTTCTGGGACAGCCTCCCTACGAGCAGTACTTC. Protein: CASSLLGQPPYEQYF. J is TRBJ2-7 and V is TRBV7-3; 7 nucleotides line up with TRBD1. V gave up 5 bases and J gave up 2 bases; unmatched junction bases: 9. The length of the CDR3 is 15 residues. Germline V gene lookup returns CDR1 SGHTA and CDR2 FQGTGA.

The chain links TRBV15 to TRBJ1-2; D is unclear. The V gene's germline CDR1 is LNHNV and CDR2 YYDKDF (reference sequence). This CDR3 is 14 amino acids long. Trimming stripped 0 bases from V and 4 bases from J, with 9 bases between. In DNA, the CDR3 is TGTGCCACCAGCAGAGATATGGGAGGCTATGGCTACACCTTC. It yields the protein CATSRDMGGYGYTF.

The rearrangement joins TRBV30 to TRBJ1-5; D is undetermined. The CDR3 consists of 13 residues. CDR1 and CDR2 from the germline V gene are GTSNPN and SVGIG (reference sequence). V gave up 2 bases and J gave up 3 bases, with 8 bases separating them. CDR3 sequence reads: CAWSPHTNQPQHF. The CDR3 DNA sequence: TGTGCCTGGAGTCCCCATACCAATCAGCCCCAGCATTTT.

The CDR3 sequence is CASSRASSGGERNTQYF. In DNA form, the CDR3 reads TGTGCCAGCAGCCGCGCTTCTAGCGGGGGTGAGCGAAATACGCAGTATTTT. V is TRBV14 and J is TRBJ2-3, with 10 bases fitting TRBD2. Germline V lookup: CDR1 SGHDN, CDR2 FVKESK. CDR3 length: 17 residues. The V and J ends lost 4 bases and 7 bases, in that order; junction bases with no gene match: 14.

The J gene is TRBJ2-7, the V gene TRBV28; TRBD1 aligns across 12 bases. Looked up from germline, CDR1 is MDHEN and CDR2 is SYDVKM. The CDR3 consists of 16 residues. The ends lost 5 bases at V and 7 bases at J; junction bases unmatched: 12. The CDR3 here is CASSPPKGQGAWEQYF. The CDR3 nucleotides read TGTGCCAGCAGTCCGCCCAAGGGACAGGGGGCGTGGGAGCAGTACTTC.

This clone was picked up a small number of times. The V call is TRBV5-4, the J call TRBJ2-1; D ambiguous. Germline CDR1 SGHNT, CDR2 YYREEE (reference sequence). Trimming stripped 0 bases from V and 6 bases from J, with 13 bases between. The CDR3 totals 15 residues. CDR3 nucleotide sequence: TGTGCCAGCAGCTTGGCCGTGTTCAGTAGCAATGAGCAGTTCTTC. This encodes CASSLAVFSSNEQFF.

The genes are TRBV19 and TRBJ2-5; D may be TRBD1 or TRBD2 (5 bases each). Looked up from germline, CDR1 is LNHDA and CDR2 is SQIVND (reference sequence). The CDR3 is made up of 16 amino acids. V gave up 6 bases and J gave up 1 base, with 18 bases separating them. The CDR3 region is CASSLRGRNFQETQYF. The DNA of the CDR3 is TGTGCCAGTAGCCTAAGGGGACGGAACTTCCAAGAGACCCAGTACTTC.

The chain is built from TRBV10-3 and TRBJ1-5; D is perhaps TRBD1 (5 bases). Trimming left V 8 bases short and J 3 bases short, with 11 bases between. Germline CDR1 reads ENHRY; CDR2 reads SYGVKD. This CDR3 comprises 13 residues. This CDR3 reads CAIGAGTNQPQHF. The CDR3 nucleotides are TGTGCCATCGGTGCAGGGACCAATCAGCCCCAGCATTTT.

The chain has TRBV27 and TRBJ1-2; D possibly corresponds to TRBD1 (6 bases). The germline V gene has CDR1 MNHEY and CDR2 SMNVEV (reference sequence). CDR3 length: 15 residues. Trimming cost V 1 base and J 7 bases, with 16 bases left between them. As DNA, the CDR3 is TGTGCCAGCAGTTTATTTTGGGGGGCGCAGAGTGGCTACACCTTC. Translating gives CASSLFWGAQSGYTF.

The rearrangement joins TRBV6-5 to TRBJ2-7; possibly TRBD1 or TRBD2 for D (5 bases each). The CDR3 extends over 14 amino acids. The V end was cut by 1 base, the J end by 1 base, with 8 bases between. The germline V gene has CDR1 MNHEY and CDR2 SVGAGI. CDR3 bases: TGTGCCAGCAGTTACTGGGGACCTTCCTACGAGCAGTACTTC. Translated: CASSYWGPSYEQYF.

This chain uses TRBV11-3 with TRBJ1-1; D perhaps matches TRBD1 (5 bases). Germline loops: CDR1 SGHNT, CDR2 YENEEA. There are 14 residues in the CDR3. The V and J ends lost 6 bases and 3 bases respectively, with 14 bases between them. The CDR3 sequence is CASRRTQPHTEAFF. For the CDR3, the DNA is TGTGCCAGCAGACGGACACAGCCTCACACTGAAGCTTTCTTT. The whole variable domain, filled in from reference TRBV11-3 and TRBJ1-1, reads EAGVVQSPRYKIIEKKQPVAFWCNPISGHNTLYWYLQNLGQGPELLIRYENEEAVDDSQLPKDRFSAERLKGVDSTLKIQPAELGDSAVYLCASRRTQPHTEAFFGQGTRLTVV.

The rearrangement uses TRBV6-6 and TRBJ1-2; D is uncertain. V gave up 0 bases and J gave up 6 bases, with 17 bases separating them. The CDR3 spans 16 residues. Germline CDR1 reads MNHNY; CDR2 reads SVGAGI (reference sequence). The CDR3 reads CASSYSGSPLFDGYTF. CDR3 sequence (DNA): TGTGCCAGCAGTTACTCGGGGTCCCCCCTATTCGATGGCTACACCTTC.

The CDR3 nucleotides read TGCGCCAGCAGCCAAGGAGGGACAGGGGTATTGGGAACTGAAGCTTTCTTT. The encoded protein is CASSQGGTGVLGTEAFF. The rearrangement uses TRBV4-3 and TRBJ1-1; 10 nucleotides line up with TRBD1. V gave up 1 base and J gave up 5 bases; unmatched junction bases: 10. Germline assignment: CDR1 LGHNA and CDR2 YSLEER. This CDR3 is 17 amino acids long.

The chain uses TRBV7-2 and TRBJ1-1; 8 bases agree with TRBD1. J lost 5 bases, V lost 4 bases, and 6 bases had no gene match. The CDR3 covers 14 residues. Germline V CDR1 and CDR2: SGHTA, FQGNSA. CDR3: CASSSQGAGTEAFF. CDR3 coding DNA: TGTGCCAGCAGCTCCCAGGGGGCGGGGACTGAAGCTTTCTTT.

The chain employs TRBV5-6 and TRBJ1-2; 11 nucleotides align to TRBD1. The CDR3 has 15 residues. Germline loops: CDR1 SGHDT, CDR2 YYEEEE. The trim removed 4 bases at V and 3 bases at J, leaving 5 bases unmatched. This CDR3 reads CASSLGTGGYYGYTF. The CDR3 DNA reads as TGTGCCAGCAGCCTTGGGACAGGGGGATACTATGGCTACACCTTC.

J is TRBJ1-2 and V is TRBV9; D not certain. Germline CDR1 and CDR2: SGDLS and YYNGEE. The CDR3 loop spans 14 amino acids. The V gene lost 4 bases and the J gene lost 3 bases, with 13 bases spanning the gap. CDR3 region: CASSPLLGDYGYTF. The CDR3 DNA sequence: TGTGCCAGCAGCCCCTTACTTGGCGACTATGGCTACACCTTC.

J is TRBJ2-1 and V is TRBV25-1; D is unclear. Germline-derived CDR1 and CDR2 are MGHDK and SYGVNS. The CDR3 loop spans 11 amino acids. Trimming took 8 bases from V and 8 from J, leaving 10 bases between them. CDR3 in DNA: TGTGCCAGCCATGCCCTCCATGAGCAGTTCTTC. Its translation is CASHALHEQFF.

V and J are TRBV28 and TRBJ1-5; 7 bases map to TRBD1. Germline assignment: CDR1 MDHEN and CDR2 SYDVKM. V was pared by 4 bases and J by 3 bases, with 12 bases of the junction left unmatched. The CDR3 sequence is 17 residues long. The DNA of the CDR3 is TGTGCCAGCAGTTCGAGTAATGCACAGGGGTACAATCAGCCCCAGCATTTT. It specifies CASSSSNAQGYNQPQHF.